This TCR beta chain comes out of a study of shared clonotypes between healthy human individuals. V was pared by 5 bases and J by 4 bases, with 17 bases between. The CDR3 spans 15 residues. Germline V lookup: CDR1 MDHEN, CDR2 SYDVKM. Regarding the study as a whole: Compared with clonotypes that all four donors shared, non-shared clonotypes had lower generation probabilities.

Every subset had its genomic DNA shared out evenly among several immunoSEQ plates. Here immunoSEQ multiplex PCR was the method, and the copy in TCRdb shows in-frame clones only, minus some. The sample has around 560,000 clones, approximately 96% seen once; the top ten hold approximately 0.11%. Only CD45RO-negative cells positively selected for CCR7 counted as naive CD8 cells, so terminally differentiated effector memory CD45RA+ cells were excluded. Those who donated were healthy HIV-negative adults, with no recent acute infections or vaccinations reported. Remarks on this clone: As yet, its antigen is unknown.

This TCR came from a woman in her thirties in good health. V is TRBV28 and J is TRBJ1-1, with a possible D match to TRBD1 (6 bases). Input material: naive CD8+ T cells sorted from blood. The CDR3 sequence: CASSTDGGRFTEAFF. CDR3 nucleotide sequence: TGTGCCAGCAGTACCGACGGGGGGCGGTTCACTGAAGCTTTCTTT.